The 20 T cell receptor beta chains presented below share a single source sample, sequenced in a study of graft-versus-host responses after intestinal transplantation. Labeling with CFSE marked some 200,000 responder cells, which were plated with some 200,000 irradiated, violet-dye-labeled stimulator cells. Measured with immunoSEQ multiplex PCR; TCRdb has only the in-frame clones, and not every one. The sample records 6,000 to 7,500 clones, about 33% being singletons. Here the sequenced sample was alloreactive CD8+ T cells from a mixed lymphocyte reaction culture, taken before transplantation. Specified subset: CFSE-low proliferating T cells sorted from roughly six-day pre-transplant mixed lymphocyte reaction (GvH or HvG direction). These receptors were obtained from a human patient who was an organ donor for intestinal transplantation.

V usage is TRBV1 and J usage is TRBJ2-6; whether TRBD1, the table's D call, matches the DNA was not checked. TRBV1 represents a pseudogene. This CDR3 has 18 amino acids. The CDR3 coding sequence is TGCACCAGCAGTCTGGGCCGTTTGTGCACAAGTCGGGCCAACGTCCTGACTTTC. It yields the protein CTSSLGRLCTSRANVLTF.

The chain is built from TRBV11-3 and TRBJ2-3; D uncertain. From germline, CDR1 is SGHNT and CDR2 YENEEA. The CDR3 runs 9 residues. Trimming took 5 bases from V and 11 from J, leaving 5 bases between them. CDR3 nucleotide sequence: TGTGCCAGCAGCCCTTTGCAGTATTTT. It translates to CASSPLQYF.

V is TRBV5-6 and J is TRBJ2-5, with 14 nucleotides matching TRBD2. Per germline, CDR1 SGHDT and CDR2 YYEEEE. The CDR3 has 18 amino acids. The V and J ends lost 3 bases and 5 bases, in that order; junction bases with no gene match: 12. CDR3 in amino acids: CASSSLTSGGASWETQYF. CDR3 bases: TGTGCCAGCAGCTCCTTGACTAGCGGGGGGGCCTCTTGGGAGACCCAGTACTTC.

Turning to this clone: This is likely an artifact of a read error, given a far larger clone one base away. Other DNA sequences from this sample encode an identical CDR3 as well. The chain combines TRBV30 with TRBJ2-7, with 9 bases matching TRBD1. CDR1 is GTSNPN and CDR2 is SVGIG in the germline V gene (reference sequence). The CDR3 has 13 residues. The CDR3 loop reads CAWSPGTGYEQYF. The CDR3 DNA reads TGTGCCTGGAGCCCCGGGACAGGGTACGAACAGTACTTC.

Of note for this clone: This likely traces to a read error, being one base from a far larger clone. The V call is TRBV4-1, the J call TRBJ2-7; a possible D gene is TRBD1 (6 bases). CDR1 and CDR2 from the germline V gene are MGHRA and YSYEKL. The germline V and J ends were trimmed by 9 bases and 7 bases, with 28 bases remaining between them. This CDR3 is built from 16 residues. The CDR3 sequence is CARRKESWGLVGEQYF. CDR3 bases: TGCGCCAGGAGGAAAGAAAGCTGGGGGCTGGTAGGGGAGCAGTACTTC.

The chain recombines TRBV9 with TRBJ2-7; 10 bases align to TRBD1. This CDR3 is built from 13 residues. The V gene's germline CDR1 is SGDLS and CDR2 YYNGEE. With 4 bases clipped from V and 4 bases from J, the junction kept 2 bases outside the gene matches. The CDR3 loop is CASSRDRGYEQYF. Written as DNA, the CDR3 is TGTGCCAGCAGCCGGGACAGGGGATACGAGCAGTACTTC.

The CDR3 reads CASGLVRSGQSTYEQYF. DNA of the CDR3: TGTGCTAGTGGTTTGGTACGGTCGGGACAGTCAACCTACGAGCAGTACTTC. The V gene is TRBV12-5, the J gene TRBJ2-7; 7 bases line up with TRBD1. V lost 0 bases and J lost 2; bases outside the gene matches: 10. This CDR3 has 17 amino acids. From germline, CDR1 is LGHNT and CDR2 FRNRAP. The whole variable domain, filled in from reference TRBV12-5 and TRBJ2-7, reads DARVTQTPRHKVTEMGQEVTMRCQPILGHNTVFWYRQTMMQGLELLAYFRNRAPLDDSGMPKDRFSAEMPDATLATLKIQPSEPRDSAVYFCASGLVRSGQSTYEQYFGPGTRLTVT.

This rearrangement joins TRBV9 to TRBJ2-1, with 7 positions matching TRBD1. This CDR3 contains 15 residues. Germline V gives CDR1 SGDLS, CDR2 YYNGEE. The junction had 8 bases not matched to a gene; V was cut back by 3 bases and J by 5 bases. For the CDR3, the DNA is TGTGCCAGCAGCGAAACAGGGGCTCCCCACAATGAGCAGTTCTTC. It encodes CASSETGAPHNEQFF.

As regards this clone: One end of the junction is discordant with germline, which a read error may explain. V is TRBV28 and J is TRBJ1-1; no reliable D call. Germline CDR1 and CDR2: MDHEN and SYDVKM. This CDR3 is 12 amino acids long. DNA of the CDR3: TGTGCCAACAGTTTAGGGAGGAAGGAAGCTTTCTTT. Encoded protein: CANSLGRKEAFF.

This clone is labeled medium-sized (0.01 to 0.1%). The V gene is TRBV27, the J gene TRBJ2-7, with D possibly matching TRBD1 (5 bases). The length of the CDR3 is 17 residues. Germline CDR1 MNHEY, CDR2 SMNVEV (reference sequence). Trimming left V 4 bases short and J 5 bases short, with 24 bases between. CDR3 sequence: CASSSLIVRGKTDEQYF. In nucleotides, the CDR3 is TGTGCCAGCAGTTCTCTCATCGTAAGGGGAAAGACTGACGAGCAGTACTTC.

This clone has a single count. The chain carries TRBV7-9 and TRBJ1-2; D is unresolved. The germline gives CDR1 SEHNR, CDR2 FQNEAQ (reference sequence). V gave up 10 bases and J gave up 5 bases, with 14 bases separating them. The CDR3 is 12 residues long. CDR3 in DNA: TGTGCCATCTCGACTAACTTATATGGCTACACCTTC. It specifies CAISTNLYGYTF.

V and J are TRBV5-3 and TRBJ2-5; D is uncertain. TRBV5-3 is flagged as an ORF with uncertain function. The CDR3 covers 11 residues. The V and J ends lost 3 bases and 5 bases respectively, with 5 bases between them. CDR3 coding DNA: TGTGCCAGAAGCTCAGTTGAGACCCAGTACTTC. Translated: CARSSVETQYF.

The rearrangement links TRBV5-6 to TRBJ1-2; D uncertain. Germline CDR1 is SGHDT and CDR2 is YYEEEE. The CDR3 has 15 residues. V was clipped by 4 bases and J by 0 bases, with 13 bases between them. This chain's CDR3 is CASSRREAANYGYTF. CDR3 nucleotides: TGTGCCAGCAGCCGCCGCGAGGCGGCTAACTATGGCTACACCTTC.

This clone has more than one count but fewer than ten. The chain joins TRBV28 to TRBJ2-7; TRBD2 matches at 8 bases. CDR3 length: 15 residues. Germline lookup yields CDR1 MDHEN and CDR2 SYDVKM. J lost 4 bases, V lost 2 bases, and 7 bases had no gene match. CDR3 in amino acids: CASSLEAGEEYEQYF. CDR3 coding DNA: TGTGCCAGCAGTTTAGAAGCGGGAGAGGAATACGAGCAGTACTTC. Filled out from reference TRBV28 and TRBJ2-7, the complete variable domain reads DVKVTQSSRYLVKRTGEKVFLECVQDMDHENMFWYRQDPGLGLRLIYFSYDVKMKEKGDIPEGYSVSREKKERFSLILESASTNQTSMYLCASSLEAGEEYEQYFGPGTRLTVT.

The chain recombines TRBV21-1 with TRBJ2-1; the table's D gene call, TRBD2, was not cross checked with the DNA. TRBV21-1 is a pseudogene segment. The CDR3 runs 16 residues. The CDR3 bases are TGTGCCAGCAGCTGTACTAGCGGGGTGCCCTACAATGAGCAGTTCTTC. Protein: CASSCTSGVPYNEQFF.

This chain joins TRBV4-1 and TRBJ1-2; possible D gene TRBD1, 6 bases. The germline V gene encodes CDR1 MGHRA and CDR2 YSYEKL. V dropped 3 bases and J dropped 3 bases, with 11 bases sitting between them. This CDR3 contains 14 residues. The chain's CDR3 is CASSHLTGYYGYTF. In nucleotides, the CDR3 is TGCGCCAGCAGCCACTTAACAGGGTACTATGGCTACACCTTC.

This clone was observed a few times. The chain recombines TRBV5-4 with TRBJ2-2; 7 bases are a match to TRBD2. The germline CDR1 and CDR2 sequences are SGHNT and YYREEE (reference sequence). This CDR3 has 16 residues. Trimming removed 5 bases from V and 4 bases from J; junction bases left unmatched: 11. CDR3 protein: CASRFQRGGSTGELFF. In nucleotides, the CDR3 is TGTGCCAGCAGGTTTCAACGGGGCGGGAGCACCGGGGAGCTGTTTTTT.

By sample fraction, this clone is large. This sequence joins TRBV4-1 and TRBJ2-7; unclear D gene. CDR1 and CDR2 (germline): MGHRA, YSYEKL. With 1 base removed from V and 3 bases from J, the gap between germline ends came to 7 bases. CDR3 size: 13 residues. CDR3 loop: CASSQVVNYEQYF. CDR3 in DNA: TGCGCCAGCAGCCAAGTTGTCAACTACGAGCAGTACTTC.

The J gene is TRBJ1-6, the V gene TRBV18; no clear D gene. The V gene's germline CDR1 is KGHSH and CDR2 LQKENI. This CDR3 region has 13 residues. V lost 3 bases and J lost 3, with 3 bases in between. The CDR3 region is CASSPGYNSPLHF. The CDR3 nucleotides read TGTGCCAGCTCACCCGGCTATAATTCACCCCTCCACTTT. The variable domain in full, with the rest retrieved from reference TRBV18 and TRBJ1-6, is NAGVMQNPRHLVRRRGQEARLRCSPMKGHSHVYWYRQLPEEGLKFMVYLQKENIIDESGMPKERFSAEFPKEGPSILRIQQVVRGDSAAYFCASSPGYNSPLHFGNGTRLTVT.

This clone has more than one count but fewer than ten. V usage is TRBV6-1 and J usage is TRBJ1-1, with 7 bases that match TRBD1. The CDR3 is 17 amino acids. V trimming: 4 bases; J trimming: 4 bases; junction bases outside the gene matches: 15. Germline assignment: CDR1 MNHNS and CDR2 SASEGT. CDR3 region: CASSVELNTGAITEAFF. The CDR3 region has the DNA TGTGCCAGCAGTGTTGAGCTTAATACAGGGGCTATCACTGAAGCTTTCTTT.